This TCR beta chain derives from a study of blood T cell repertoires in COVID-19. Germline assignment: CDR1 MNHEY and CDR2 SMNVEV (reference sequence). The V end was cut by 0 bases, the J end by 5 bases, with 7 bases between. This CDR3 is 13 amino acids long. Data came from immunoSEQ multiplex PCR; TCRdb stores just in-frame clones and leaves some out. The table records more than 200,000 clones, 80% to 90% of them present only once. What was sequenced was peripheral blood. This chain uses TRBV27 with TRBJ1-2, with D hard to call. This receptor was obtained from a man aged 25 to 45 with active or convalescent COVID-19. The CDR3 nucleotides read TGTGCCAGCAGTTTATCGACGGGGTATGGCTACACCTTC. Translation: CASSLSTGYGYTF.